The 19 T cell receptor beta chains listed next were all sequenced from one sample in a study of blood T cell repertoires in COVID-19. Data came from immunoSEQ multiplex PCR; TCRdb stores just in-frame clones and leaves some out. The data show 300,000 to 350,000 clones, about nine tenths seen once. The material sequenced was peripheral blood. All receptors come from a man aged 18 to 30 with active or convalescent COVID-19.

This clone was recorded a few times. The chain carries TRBV11-2 and TRBJ2-5; D remains unclear. This CDR3 region has 13 residues. Germline V gene sequence: CDR1 SGHAT, CDR2 FQNNGV. With 2 bases removed from V and 5 bases from J, the gap between germline ends came to 9 bases. The CDR3, as DNA: TGTGCCAGCAGCTTACAGTTATACGAGACCCAGTACTTC. It specifies CASSLQLYETQYF.

The rearrangement links TRBV7-8 to TRBJ1-4, with TRBD1 identical over 8 bases. This CDR3 spans 16 amino acids. V lost 4 bases, J lost 8 bases, and 12 bases stayed unmatched. Germline V gene lookup returns CDR1 SGHVS and CDR2 FQNEAQ. This CDR3 is CASSSTLGTGREKLFF. In DNA, the CDR3 is TGTGCCAGCAGCTCCACGTTAGGGACAGGAAGAGAAAAACTGTTTTTT.

This chain joins TRBV6-5 and TRBJ1-3; D ambiguous. CDR1 is MNHEY, CDR2 SVGAGI, per germline. V lost 0 bases, J lost 1 base, and 7 bases lay in between. This CDR3 has 15 residues. The CDR3 region is CASSYSEGSGNTIYF. The CDR3 nucleotides read TGTGCCAGCAGTTACTCGGAGGGATCTGGAAACACCATATATTTT.

V and J are TRBV27 and TRBJ1-1; 7 bases fit TRBD1. V lost 6 bases, J lost 3 bases, and 7 bases stayed unmatched. The CDR3 contains 14 residues. Germline values: CDR1 MNHEY, CDR2 SMNVEV (reference sequence). CDR3 protein: CASRGGQTDTEAFF. The CDR3 DNA reads as TGTGCCAGCAGGGGGGGACAGACAGACACTGAAGCTTTCTTT.

The chain uses TRBV6-2 or TRBV6-3 and TRBJ2-6, with 9 bases that match TRBD1. With 5 bases clipped from V and 1 base from J, the junction kept 6 bases outside the gene matches. In germline, CDR1 is MNHEY, CDR2 SVGEGT. This CDR3 is 17 amino acids long. CDR3 amino acids: CASSGTGTWSGANVLTF. The CDR3 DNA reads TGTGCCAGCAGTGGGACAGGGACCTGGTCTGGGGCCAACGTCCTGACTTTC.

The table lists this clone with many counts. The sample carries other DNA sequences with the same CDR3. This chain links TRBV9 with TRBJ2-1; D not resolved. Between the trimmed V and J ends, which lost 0 bases and 4 bases, there was a span of 5 bases. CDR3 length equals 13 residues. Germline CDR1 reads SGDLS; CDR2 reads YYNGEE. The CDR3 DNA sequence: TGTGCCAGCAGCGTAGATCTTTACAATGAGCAGTTCTTC. Translating it yields CASSVDLYNEQFF.

This clone appeared once. The rearrangement links TRBV11-2 to TRBJ2-3, with 7 bases that match TRBD2. The CDR3 loop spans 16 amino acids. V was clipped by 5 bases and J by 7 bases; unmatched bases: 15. Germline CDR1 and CDR2: SGHAT and FQNNGV. The CDR3 DNA sequence: TGTGCCAGCAGCCCCGCAAGCGGGGTTTATTCGTATACGCAGTATTTT. Translating gives CASSPASGVYSYTQYF.

The chain couples TRBV2 to TRBJ1-5; D is possibly TRBD1 (6 bases). Trimming pared 5 bases from V and 1 base from J, leaving 12 bases between. This CDR3 has 15 residues. Germline V lookup: CDR1 SNHLY, CDR2 FYNNEI. CDR3: CASSHRVESNQPQHF. The CDR3, as DNA: TGTGCCAGCAGTCACAGGGTCGAAAGCAATCAGCCCCAGCATTTT.

DNA for the CDR3: TGTGCCAGCAGCCTTCGACAGGGTCCAGACTCTGGAAACACCATATATTTT. This translates into CASSLRQGPDSGNTIYF. The chain uses TRBV11-2 and TRBJ1-3; the match to TRBD1 covers 7 bases. V lost 5 bases to trimming and J lost 0 bases; unmatched junction nucleotides: 10. Germline V CDR1 and CDR2: SGHAT, FQNNGV. The CDR3 loop spans 17 amino acids.

About this clone: Within the sample, other DNA sequences also encode this same CDR3. V usage is TRBV7-2 and J usage is TRBJ2-3; no reliable D call. Trimming took off 1 base at V and 1 base at J, with 6 bases between the two ends. The germline V gene encodes CDR1 SGHTA and CDR2 FQGNSA. The CDR3 consists of 14 residues. The CDR3 DNA sequence: TGTGCCAGCAGCTTAGGTGCAGGCACAGATACGCAGTATTTT. It yields the protein CASSLGAGTDTQYF.

The chain couples TRBV2 to TRBJ2-1; TRBD1 might be the D (6 bases). The V gene lost 4 bases and the J gene lost 2 bases, with 12 bases spanning the gap. Germline CDR1 is SNHLY and CDR2 is FYNNEI. The CDR3 has 15 residues. The DNA of the CDR3 is TGTGCCAGCAGTGTCCGGGACACACCCTACAATGAGCAGTTCTTC. Translating it yields CASSVRDTPYNEQFF.

The chain carries TRBV5-6 and TRBJ2-5; D gene ambiguous. This CDR3 has 13 residues. The germline V gene encodes CDR1 SGHDT and CDR2 YYEEEE. CDR3 protein: CASRLVNQETQYF. CDR3 DNA sequence: TGTGCGTCGCGGCTGGTTAACCAAGAGACCCAGTACTTC.

This chain uses TRBV29-1 with TRBJ2-7; possible D gene TRBD2, 6 bases. Trimming pared 7 bases from V and 6 bases from J, leaving 19 bases between. Per the germline V gene, CDR1 is SQVTM and CDR2 is ANQGSEA. The CDR3 is 13 amino acids. CDR3 in amino acids: CSAKGTPEGEQYF. The CDR3 nucleotides are TGCAGCGCAAAGGGGACGCCGGAGGGCGAGCAGTACTTC.

This clone was counted once. The V gene is TRBV19, the J gene TRBJ1-5; 7 nucleotides line up with TRBD1. Germline assignment: CDR1 LNHDA and CDR2 SQIVND (reference sequence). This CDR3 has 16 amino acids. Trimming took 4 bases from V and 4 from J; bases not matched to a gene: 10. The CDR3 DNA reads as TGTGCCAGTAGTACGGCCTTACAGGGGTCTAATCAGCCCCAGCATTTT. Translating gives CASSTALQGSNQPQHF.

The genes are TRBV7-9 and TRBJ1-1; 7 bases agree with TRBD1. V lost 5 bases, J lost 1 base, and 7 bases stayed unmatched. This CDR3 comprises 15 residues. CDR1 SEHNR and CDR2 FQNEAQ come from the germline V gene (reference sequence). The CDR3 protein is CASSPETGKNTEAFF. The DNA of the CDR3 is TGTGCCAGCAGCCCCGAGACAGGGAAGAACACTGAAGCTTTCTTT.

The chain recombines TRBV11-2 with TRBJ1-4; 9 nucleotides agree with TRBD1. The junction had 6 bases not matched to a gene; V was cut back by 5 bases and J by 2 bases. CDR1 and CDR2 (germline): SGHAT, FQNNGV. The CDR3 spans 16 residues. The CDR3 loop is CASSHQQGATNEKLFF. The CDR3, as DNA: TGTGCCAGCAGCCACCAACAGGGGGCTACTAATGAAAAACTGTTTTTT.

V is TRBV7-9 and J is TRBJ2-7; 7 bases match TRBD2. Per germline, CDR1 SEHNR and CDR2 FQNEAQ (reference sequence). This CDR3 contains 14 residues. With 4 bases clipped from V and 4 bases from J, the junction kept 7 bases outside the gene matches. The CDR3 DNA follows: TGTGCCAGCAGCTACGTGGGGGGGTTGTACGAGCAGTACTTC. This encodes CASSYVGGLYEQYF.

V gene TRBV18 combines with J gene TRBJ1-1; maybe TRBD1 (6 bases). The germline V gene has CDR1 KGHSH and CDR2 LQKENI. The V and J ends lost 1 base and 6 bases respectively, with 12 bases between them. The length of the CDR3 is 14 residues. DNA for the CDR3: TGTGCCAGCTCACCACGGGACATATCCCCTGAAGCTTTCTTT. Translated: CASSPRDISPEAFF.

The chain has TRBV29-1 and TRBJ1-1; TRBD1 matches at 12 bases. The J segment lost 4 bases and the V segment lost 4 bases, leaving 7 bases of the junction unmatched. The length of the CDR3 is 15 residues. CDR1 is SQVTM and CDR2 is ANQGSEA in the germline V gene. CDR3 bases: TGCAGCGTTGCGGGACAGGGGGCGCGAGGCACTGAAGCTTTCTTT. This sequence encodes CSVAGQGARGTEAFF.